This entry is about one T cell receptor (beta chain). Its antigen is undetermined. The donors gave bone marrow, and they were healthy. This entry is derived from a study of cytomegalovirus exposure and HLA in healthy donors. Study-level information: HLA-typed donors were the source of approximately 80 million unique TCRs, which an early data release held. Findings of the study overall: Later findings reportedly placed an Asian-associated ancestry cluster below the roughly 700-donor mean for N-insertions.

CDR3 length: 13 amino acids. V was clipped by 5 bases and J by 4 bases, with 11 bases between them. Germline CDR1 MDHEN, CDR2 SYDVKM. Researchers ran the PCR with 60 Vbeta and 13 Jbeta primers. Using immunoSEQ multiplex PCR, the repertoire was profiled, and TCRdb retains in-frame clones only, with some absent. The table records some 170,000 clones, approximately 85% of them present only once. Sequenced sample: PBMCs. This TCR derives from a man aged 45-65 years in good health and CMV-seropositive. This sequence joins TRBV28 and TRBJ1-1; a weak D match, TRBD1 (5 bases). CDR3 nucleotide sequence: TGTGCCAGCAGTCCCCCCGGGGGCACTGAAGCTTTCTTT. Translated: CASSPPGGTEAFF.